This TCR beta chain emerged from a study of CD8 T cells in ankylosing spondylitis. General study points: Disease-associated clones were CD8+ and fairly uncommon in peripheral blood. Roughly 8 highly homologous variants made up a TCR beta motif, and this motif appeared characteristic of ankylosing spondylitis blood. Some motif variants were previously reported in reactive arthritis synovial fluid and blood. Disease-linked clones were reportedly significantly enriched in matched ankylosing spondylitis synovial fluid.

Germline CDR1 and CDR2: SGHRS and YFSETQ. V gave up 3 bases and J gave up 5 bases, with 12 bases separating them. This CDR3 spans 13 amino acids. Preparation of TCR beta libraries was done by quantitative 5'-RACE with molecular barcodes. TCRdb called the 5' RACE reads again in MiXCR, with one record for every CDR3 protein. The table includes approximately 300,000 distinct CDR3 sequences, approximately 8.2% detected once. In its sample, this clonotype was seen a few times. What it binds is unknown. The sequenced material came from blood, either unsorted or a sorted T cell fraction (not recorded which). V usage is TRBV5-1 and J usage is TRBJ2-7; no firm D call. This TCR came from a male donor with ankylosing spondylitis. DNA for the CDR3: TGCGCCAGCAGCTCTCGGGCCGCCGACGAGCAGTACTTC. Its translation is CASSSRAADEQYF.